The 5 T cell receptor beta chains given below trace back to one sample, sequenced in a study of cytomegalovirus exposure and HLA in healthy donors. This PCR relied on a set of 60 Vbeta primers and 13 Jbeta primers. The table came from immunoSEQ multiplex PCR; TCRdb's copy has only in-frame clones and leaves some out. The sample consists of 55,000 to 85,000 clones, about 60% of them appearing once. The sequencing sample was made of PBMCs. These receptor sequences come from a woman in her fifties or sixties in good health and CMV-seronegative.

This clone appeared a single time. The chain carries TRBV25-1 and TRBJ2-3; tentative D call: TRBD2 (6 bases). Trimming removed 4 bases from V and 3 bases from J, with 17 bases in between. CDR1 and CDR2 from the germline V gene are MGHDK and SYGVNS. CDR3 length equals 16 residues. In DNA form, the CDR3 reads TGTGCCAGCAGTGCGGAGTGGGGACTGGGAACAGATACGCAGTATTTT. This sequence encodes CASSAEWGLGTDTQYF.

The chain uses TRBV9 and TRBJ2-1; a possible D gene is TRBD2 (6 bases). Trimming took 7 bases from V and 3 from J, leaving 11 bases between them. This CDR3 comprises 13 residues. In germline, CDR1 is SGDLS, CDR2 YYNGEE. The CDR3: CASGGVNYNEQFF. CDR3 sequence (DNA): TGTGCCAGCGGAGGGGTGAACTACAATGAGCAGTTCTTC.

The V and J genes are TRBV5-4 and TRBJ2-7, with TRBD2 as a possible D gene (7 bases). Germline V CDR1 and CDR2: SGHNT, YYREEE (reference sequence). This CDR3 spans 15 amino acids. The ends were cut back, 0 bases at V and 7 bases at J, with 17 bases in the middle. Written as DNA, the CDR3 is TGTGCCAGCAGCTTGGGCGGGAGAGGGGGTTGGGAGCAGTACTTC. Amino acid sequence: CASSLGGRGGWEQYF.

The rearrangement links TRBV7-2 to TRBJ1-5; TRBD1 might be the D (5 bases). Trimming cost V 4 bases and J 4 bases, with 8 bases left between them. In germline, CDR1 is SGHTA, CDR2 FQGNSA. This CDR3 has 13 amino acids. CDR3 nucleotides: TGTGCCAGCAGCTACGACAGAAATCAGCCCCAGCATTTT. It encodes CASSYDRNQPQHF.

This clone showed up just a few times. J is TRBJ1-3 and V is TRBV4-1; D ambiguous. The CDR3 length is 14 residues. V dropped 5 bases and J dropped 1 base, with 9 bases sitting between them. Germline V lookup: CDR1 MGHRA, CDR2 YSYEKL. The CDR3 sequence is CASSWTGSGNTIYF. The CDR3 coding sequence is TGCGCCAGCAGCTGGACGGGGTCTGGAAACACCATATATTTT.